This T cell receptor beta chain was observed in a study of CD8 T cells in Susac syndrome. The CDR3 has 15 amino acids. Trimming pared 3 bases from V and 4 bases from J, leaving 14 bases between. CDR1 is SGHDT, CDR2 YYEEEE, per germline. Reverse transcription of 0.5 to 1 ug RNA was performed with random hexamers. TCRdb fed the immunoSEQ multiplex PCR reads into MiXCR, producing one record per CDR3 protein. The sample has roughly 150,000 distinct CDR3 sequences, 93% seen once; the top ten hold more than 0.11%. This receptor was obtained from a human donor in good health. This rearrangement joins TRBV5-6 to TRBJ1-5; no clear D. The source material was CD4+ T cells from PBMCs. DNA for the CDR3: TGTGCCAGCAGCTCGTCGGCGAGCCTTAATCAGCCCCAGCATTTT. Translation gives CASSSSASLNQPQHF.